The rows below give T cell receptor beta chains drawn from one sample of a study of blood T cell repertoires in COVID-19. Profiling relied on immunoSEQ multiplex PCR, and the TCRdb table lists in-frame clones only, not all of them. The sample consists of 200,000 to 250,000 clones, more than 70% of them appearing once. What was sequenced was peripheral blood. These receptors were obtained from a human donor in a cohort sampled during active COVID-19. CDR3s include the opening cysteine and the closing phenylalanine or tryptophan. The D gene is left open where the match is weak. Rows may omit the clone size; those that give it use once, few, many or a size class.

j_gene | d_gene | abundance | v_gene | CDR3nt | CDR3aa
TRBJ2-7 | - | - | TRBV6-5 | TGTGCCAGCATCAAACGTGGGAGCTCCTACGAGCAGTACTTC | CASIKRGSSYEQYF
TRBJ2-7 | TRBD1 | - | TRBV7-2 | TGTGCCAGCAGCCCCCCCCACAGGGGGATCAACGAGCAGTACTTC | CASSPPHRGINEQYF
TRBJ1-2 | TRBD1 | - | TRBV28 | TGTGCCAGCAGTTCAACAGGGGGGGGTGGCTACACCTTC | CASSSTGGGGYTF
TRBJ2-3 | TRBD2 | - | TRBV9 | TGTGCCAGCAGCGCGGGACTAGTATCTAGCACAGATACGCAGTATTTT | CASSAGLVSSTDTQYF
TRBJ2-7 | TRBD1 | - | TRBV29-1 | TGCAGCGTTCTTGACAGGGCAGTCTACGAGCAGTACTTC | CSVLDRAVYEQYF
TRBJ1-2 | TRBD1 | - | TRBV29-1 | TGCAGCGATGGGCCAGGGGGCTATGGCTACACCTTC | CSDGPGGYGYTF
TRBJ1-1 | - | - | TRBV7-8 | TGTGCCAGCAGCTCGGTAGAAGCGGTGAACACTGAAGCTTTCTTT | CASSSVEAVNTEAFF
TRBJ1-3 | TRBD1 | - | TRBV28 | TGTGCCAGCAGTTTCGGTGACAGGGGGTCAGGAAACACCATATATTTT | CASSFGDRGSGNTIYF
TRBJ1-4 | - | - | TRBV10-3 | TGTGCCATCAGTGGTGGCAGAAGTAATGAAAAACTGTTTTTT | CAISGGRSNEKLFF
TRBJ2-2 | - | - | TRBV10-3 | TGTGCCATCAGGGCCTCGGGGAACACCGGGGAGCTGTTTTTT | CAIRASGNTGELFF
TRBJ1-2 | - | - | TRBV20-1 | TGCAGTGCTAGGCCGGGTGGGGGCTACACCTTC | CSARPGGGYTF
TRBJ2-3 | TRBD2 | - | TRBV4-2 | TGTGCCAGCAGCGGGGCGGGAGTATCAGATACGCAGTATTTT | CASSGAGVSDTQYF
TRBJ2-1 | - | - | TRBV5-6 | TGTGCCAGCAGCTTGGATCCGGGGACCTACAATGAGCAGTTCTTC | CASSLDPGTYNEQFF
TRBJ2-1 | TRBD2 | once | TRBV18 | TGTGCCAGCTCACTGACCGCGCCTAGCGGGGGGATTGTCCATGAGCAGTTCTTC | CASSLTAPSGGIVHEQFF
TRBJ1-2 | - | - | TRBV19 | TGTGCCAGTAGTAGTGACAGGCGCTATGGCTACACCTTC | CASSSDRRYGYTF
TRBJ1-1 | - | - | TRBV12-3/TRBV12-4 | TGTGCCAGCAGTTTTGGGGGGGGAACTGAAGCTTTCTTT | CASSFGGGTEAFF
TRBJ2-5 | - | - | TRBV15 | TGTGCCACCAGCAGAGTTGACAGAAAAGAGACCCAGTACTTC | CATSRVDRKETQYF
TRBJ2-2 | - | - | TRBV25-1 | TGTGCCAGCAGTGAATCAAGACAGGACACCGGGGAGCTGTTTTTT | CASSESRQDTGELFF
TRBJ2-5 | - | few | TRBV18 | TGTGCCAGTCGGGTCCAGGGTAGCTATCAAGAGACCCAGTACTTC | CASRVQGSYQETQYF
TRBJ2-7 | TRBD1 | - | TRBV3-1/TRBV3-2 | TGTGCCAGCAGCTCCGGACAGGGGGGGACCTACGAGCAGTACTTC | CASSSGQGGTYEQYF
TRBJ1-6 | - | large | TRBV10-3 | TGTGCCATCAGCGACACAGGGCCGGAGAATTCACCCCTCCACTTT | CAISDTGPENSPLHF
TRBJ1-6 | - | - | TRBV3-1/TRBV3-2 | TGTGCCAGCAGCCAATCTGACAGCTATAATTCACCCCTCCACTTT | CASSQSDSYNSPLHF
TRBJ2-7 | - | - | TRBV28 | TGTGCCAGCAGTTTACAGGGGCCGACCTACGAGCAGTACTTC | CASSLQGPTYEQYF
TRBJ2-1 | TRBD2 | - | TRBV6-5 | TGTGCCACCAGGGTAGCGGGGGGGCCTCTTGAGCAGTTCTTC | CATRVAGGPLEQFF
TRBJ2-7 | TRBD1 | few | TRBV4-1 | TGCGCCAGCAGCCAAGGGCCCCATTCCGGGACAGACTCCTACGAGCAGTACTTC | CASSQGPHSGTDSYEQYF
TRBJ2-1 | - | - | TRBV7-8 | TGTGCCAGCAGCTTAAGTCCTCCGACTAGCTACAATGAGCAGTTCTTC | CASSLSPPTSYNEQFF
TRBJ2-3 | TRBD1 | - | TRBV19 | TGTGCCAGTAGTCCGGACAGGGCTCGCACAGATACGCAGTATTTT | CASSPDRARTDTQYF
TRBJ1-5 | TRBD1 | - | TRBV28 | TGTGCCAGCAGGGTACAGGGGACCGGCAATCAGCCCCAGCATTTT | CASRVQGTGNQPQHF
TRBJ1-2 | TRBD1 | - | TRBV6-1 | TGTGCCAGCAGTGAAGGTGGACAGGCGAGCTATGGCTACACCTTC | CASSEGGQASYGYTF
TRBJ1-6 | TRBD1 | - | TRBV7-9 | TGTGCCAGCAGCGTTCAGGGGGCTAATTCACCCCTCCACTTT | CASSVQGANSPLHF
TRBJ1-5 | - | - | TRBV28 | TGTGCCAGCAGCTCCGGAGGCCGCAATCAGCCCCAGCATTTT | CASSSGGRNQPQHF
TRBJ1-5 | TRBD1 | - | TRBV18 | TGTGCCAGCTCACCAAGGACAGGGACTAATCAGCCCCAGCATTTT | CASSPRTGTNQPQHF
TRBJ2-3 | - | - | TRBV7-9 | TGTGCCAGCAGCTTATATATGAGCACAGATACGCAGTATTTT | CASSLYMSTDTQYF
TRBJ1-4 | - | - | TRBV28 | TGTGCCAGCAGTTTTTTTCTAGACCGGCTGGGTAATGAAAAACTGTTTTTT | CASSFFLDRLGNEKLFF
TRBJ2-2 | TRBD2 | - | TRBV13 | TGTGCCAGCAGCTCGGTGACTAGCGGGAACACCGGGGAGCTGTTTTTT | CASSSVTSGNTGELFF
TRBJ1-5 | - | - | TRBV28 | TGTGCCAGCAGTTTGGGGGCCCAGGGAGGCAATCAGCCCCAGCATTTT | CASSLGAQGGNQPQHF
TRBJ1-6 | TRBD1 | - | TRBV28 | TGTGCCAGCAGGGGACAGGGGGCGCGTAATTCACCCCTCCACTTT | CASRGQGARNSPLHF
TRBJ1-2 | TRBD1 | - | TRBV28 | TGTGCCAGCAGTTCTATCCGGGACAGGGGTGGCTACACCTTC | CASSSIRDRGGYTF
TRBJ1-1 | TRBD1 | once | TRBV27 | TGTGCCAGCAGTTTCTCGGACAGGGATAATGAAGCTTTCTTT | CASSFSDRDNEAFF
TRBJ1-4 | - | - | TRBV19 | TGTGCCAGTAGTCTCTCGACCGGGAGGGAAGAAAAACTGTTTTTT | CASSLSTGREEKLFF
TRBJ2-1 | - | - | TRBV6-5 | TGTGCCAGCAGTTCCCGACTAGAGCAGTTCTTC | CASSSRLEQFF
TRBJ1-4 | TRBD1 | - | TRBV24-1 | TGTGCCACCCAGGGACAGGGTATAATGTTTTTT | CATQGQGIMFF
TRBJ1-2 | - | - | TRBV19 | TGTGCCAGTAGCCTAAACGGACAGTATGGCTACACCTTC | CASSLNGQYGYTF
TRBJ1-6 | - | - | TRBV6-2/TRBV6-3 | TGTGCCAGCAGTTACTCGTCGGCAGGGAATTCACCCCTCCACTTT | CASSYSSAGNSPLHF
TRBJ1-3 | - | - | TRBV24-1 | TGTGCCACCAGTGATGGACCGGGGTCGAGAAACACCATATATTTT | CATSDGPGSRNTIYF
TRBJ2-2 | TRBD1 | - | TRBV6-4 | TGTGCCAGCAGTGAAGTCGGACAGGGGGCCGGAGGGGAGCTGTTTTTT | CASSEVGQGAGGELFF
TRBJ2-7 | - | few | TRBV9 | TGTGCCAGCAGCGTTACGAGCGTTTCGATCTACGAGCAGTACTTC | CASSVTSVSIYEQYF
TRBJ1-5 | - | - | TRBV2 | TGTGCCAGCAGTGCCAACAGGGTGAATCAGCCCCAGCATTTT | CASSANRVNQPQHF
TRBJ2-5 | - | - | TRBV6-1 | TGTGCCAGCAGTGAGGCGGGACAGACCCAAGAGACCCAGTACTTC | CASSEAGQTQETQYF
TRBJ1-6 | TRBD1 | - | TRBV5-6 | TGTGCCAGCAGCAGACAGGGGGCGCGGAATTCACCCCTCCACTTT | CASSRQGARNSPLHF